The source of this T cell receptor (beta chain) is a study of T cell responses to AZD1222 COVID-19 vaccine. Produced via immunoSEQ multiplex PCR; TCRdb's table is partial and in-frame only. The sample comprises 95,000 to 150,000 clones, around 89% of which are singletons, and roughly 11% rests with the top ten. Worth noting for this clone: No antigen is known for it.

Findings and limits, study-wide: White British ancestry dominated among donors, who included more females, and clonal diversity was possibly underestimated. The study sampled repertoires only after the peak T cell response. Among spike-specific TCRs, nearly half reportedly target unmutated variant regions. Baseline antibody screening turned up just six or seven seropositive AZD1222 recipients.

V lost 1 base and J 6 bases, leaving 15 bases between the germline ends. Looked up from germline, CDR1 is SEHNR and CDR2 is FQNEAQ (reference sequence). The CDR3 sequence is 15 residues long. This material consisted of peripheral blood, taken on day 0 of MenACWY control vaccination. The chain has TRBV7-9 and TRBJ1-2; D is undetermined. The TCR sequence derives from an adult in good health. The CDR3 sequence: CASSLVGRRLDGYTF. The DNA for the CDR3 is TGTGCCAGCAGCTTAGTGGGCAGACGATTAGATGGCTACACCTTC.